A single T cell receptor beta chain is shown here with its context. What antigen it recognizes has not been identified. No qualities accompany the bases; no much larger clone lies one base away. The record originates from a study of OX40 agonist ivuxolimab in advanced cancers. About the study as a whole: The costimulatory receptor OX40 (CD134) was targeted by ivuxolimab, a fully human IgG2 agonistic monoclonal antibody. The monotherapy dose-escalation portion (N = 52 patients) of the phase I ivuxolimab trial is reported in the paper. Partial responses were achieved by three dose-escalation patients, of whom one had hepatocellular carcinoma and two had cutaneous melanoma. Of the 50 to 55 dose-escalation patients, hepatocellular carcinoma was present in around 20, melanoma in approximately 15, renal cell carcinoma in 9 and head and neck cancer in 9. Peripheral TCRbeta sequencing aimed to test whether ivuxolimab altered TCR sequence diversity and caused clonal T-cell expansion. Prior anti-PD-1, anti-PD-L1 or anti-CTLA-4 therapy was permitted, and about 40% of dose-escalation patients had received checkpoint inhibitors. A male proportion of approximately 83% and a mean age of around 60 years, ranging from about 20 to 79, were recorded for the dose-escalation cohort. Intravenous ivuxolimab was administered to patients every 2 weeks at six dose levels: 0.01, 0.1, 0.3, 1.5, 3 and 10 mg/kg.

Deletion took 2 bases off V and 11 bases off J, with a span of 22 bases between the germline ends. The CDR3 covers 16 residues, taking in both the cysteine and the phenylalanine. Of all the DNA, just the CDR3 is kept, 48 bases in frame from base 1. CDR1 and CDR2 (LNHDA, SQIVND) derive from the germline V gene (reference sequence). The study at large found these results: At doses from 0.1 to 3.0 mg/kg, clonal expansion was seen in both CD4+ and CD8+ blood T cells between baseline and week 6. After ivuxolimab, more expanded clones were found on average in CD8+ T cells than in CD4+ T cells. Low levels of normalized T-cell clonal expansion were also seen in some nonresponding patients. In the 0.1-3.0 mg/kg groups, partial responders were among the patients with the lowest normalized peripheral clonal expansion, particularly in CD8+ T cells. Antigen specificity was not determined for the clonally expanded peripheral T cells.

Genomic DNA was extracted from sorted cells for sequencing of the TCRbeta CDR3 region. The immunoSEQ Assay was used for sequencing of TCRbeta CDR3 regions. The table was pulled from immuneACCESS by TCRdb, which kept in-frame rearrangements only. Such tables lose some clones; where checked, under half of the loss comes from unresolved V genes, and the rest has no known cause. The sample table contains about 76,000 clones; only one count was recorded for around 84% of them. The ten biggest clones cover 1.5% to 2% of the sample. Patients with a history of autoimmune disease or receiving systemic immunosuppression were excluded from the trial. Peripheral blood for TCR sequencing was drawn from every dose cohort at baseline, at cycle 4 day 1 and at cycle 7 day 1. The samples were drawn from a first-in-human, open-label, multicenter phase I dose-escalation trial of ivuxolimab. The trial enrolled adults with locally advanced or metastatic head and neck squamous cell, hepatocellular, melanoma or renal cell carcinoma. Before TCR sequencing, CD4+ T cells and CD8+ T cells were sorted from peripheral blood as separate populations.

The V and J segments used are TRBV19 and TRBJ2-1, with a tentative D gene TRBD2 over 7 matching bases. Source: CD4+ or CD8+ T cells sorted from blood, taken in a trial of the OX40 agonist ivuxolimab. The TCR sequence derives from an adult with an advanced solid tumor such as melanoma, head and neck, liver or kidney cancer. The DNA sequence follows: TGTGCCAGTAGTATAAGCGGGGCCAGGGGCAGAGCACAGCAGTTCTTC. It translates to CASSISGARGRAQQFF.